Described below is a single T cell receptor beta chain sequence and its context. This clone's antigen is unknown. No quality values exist for individual bases; no much larger clone is one base distant. This specimen belongs to a study of cytomegalovirus exposure and HLA in healthy donors (dated by TCRdb to 2016 to 2017). A note on the overall study: The 650 to 750 repertoires of the first cohort and the roughly 120 validation repertoires were produced on the same platform, according to a later analysis. The study aimed to test whether cataloging public T cell receptors could reveal signatures of past pathogen exposure. In addition to the first cohort of approximately 650 subjects, a separate validation cohort of over 90 different subjects was used. To predict cytomegalovirus infection status, the study brought together high-throughput TCR immunosequencing, statistical association of individual TCRs with disease status, and machine learning.

Donors formed part of the validation cohort, which comprised over a hundred subjects and was distinct from the first cohort of under 850 subjects. The library was made by the immunoSEQ multiplex PCR assay. As for the authors' bioinformatics: A statistical classification framework was built to diagnose cytomegalovirus status from the catalog of TCR beta chain sequences. The table comes from immuneACCESS by way of TCRdb, which keeps in-frame sequences with V and J called. Part of the clones is missing from these tables; in studies checked, under half for an unresolved V gene and the rest for unknown reasons. V and J calls and clone size are as listed in that table; D and trimming were resolved from the DNA. This sample is represented by around 350,000 clones; more than 80% of them were singletons. Of the sample, 0.83% falls within the top ten clones. The investigation overall reported the following: Subsequent analysis determined that TCRs grouped into clusters in the first cohort also showed a tendency toward co-occurrence across the 120 validation repertoires, and roughly 94% of cluster scores exceeded 0. A later analysis lacked HLA typing for the validation cohort, so it scored co-occurrence in that cohort across all 130 or so repertoires. In both the original and validation cohorts, the classifier was reported to diagnose cytomegalovirus status with high specificity and sensitivity. It was suggested by the authors that the approach could potentially be generalized to other disease states and immunological phenotypes. In vitro tests confirmed that a few of the cytomegalovirus-associated TCR beta chains recognize cytomegalovirus antigens. The study gave a list of under 200 TCR beta chains associated with cytomegalovirus. Most TCR sequences were seen in very few donors, while some public TCRs were found in many individuals.

Counted from cysteine to phenylalanine, this CDR3 has 12 amino acids. The DNA shown is the 36-base CDR3, in frame from base 1. The germline V end is reduced by 6 bases and the J end by 2 bases; junction bases left unmatched: 1. CDR1 and CDR2, per the germline V gene (reference sequence), are LNHDA and SQIVND. This sequence uses TRBV19 and TRBJ2-7; 7 of the junction bases match TRBD1. This clonotype was obtained from a woman under 30 in good health and CMV-seronegative. The sample comprised PBMCs. The CDR3 in this case is CASRGQPYEQYF. The bases are TGTGCCAGTAGGGGACAGCCCTACGAGCAGTACTTC.